The following is a TCR beta chain sequence with its context. The data stem from a study of T cell responses to AZD1222 COVID-19 vaccine. Germline-derived CDR1 and CDR2 are SEHNR and FQNEAQ (reference sequence). This CDR3 region has 13 residues. The V end lost 7 bases, the J end lost 7 bases, and 16 bases lay between the germline ends. The protocol was immunoSEQ multiplex PCR, while the TCRdb copy is restricted to in-frame clones and leaves out a portion. Of 160,000 or so clones in the sample, about 90% are singletons; the top ten hold around 1%. V and J are TRBV7-9 and TRBJ2-5, with D possibly matching TRBD2 (5 bases). This TCR derives from an adult who received the AZD1222 COVID-19 vaccine. This sample comprised peripheral blood, obtained 28 days after the second AZD1222 dose. CDR3 DNA sequence: TGTGCCAGCACCTCGGACTCGCGAGGGACCCAGTACTTC. Translating it yields CASTSDSRGTQYF.